This T cell receptor (beta chain) was recovered during a study of cytotoxic CD8 clonotypes in ibrutinib-treated CLL. At the level of the study: Mean productive templates were 255,043; mean productive rearrangements were around 86,000.

The assay was immunoSEQ multiplex PCR, and TCRdb's table has in-frame clones only and misses some. The sample has some 290,000 clones, more than 65% seen once; the top ten hold 6.7%. For this clone: Antigen: not known.

The study's findings and limits: A rise in clonality was seen at ibrutinib response, and a fall back toward baseline was seen at progression. Progressing and sustained-remission patients had different sampling times. At the start, clonality exceeded age-matched healthy donors and followed circulating CD8+ T-cell counts.

This TCR was sampled from a human donor with chronic lymphocytic leukemia. The material was PBMCs, obtained before ibrutinib treatment.

CDR3 amino acids: CASSQGGGYEGYTF. CDR3 nucleotides: TGTGCCAGCAGCCAAGGAGGTGGTTACGAAGGCTACACCTTC. V usage is TRBV14 and J usage is TRBJ1-2; D call uncertain. This CDR3 contains 14 residues. V was clipped by 1 base and J by 8 bases, with 14 bases between them. Per germline, CDR1 SGHDN and CDR2 FVKESK.